This T cell receptor (beta chain) originates from a study of T cells in Graves' hyperthyroidism and ophthalmopathy. About the research overall: The blood sample was taken at first diagnosis, before treatment began.

TCR beta CDR3 regions were amplified from RNA. Initially, a first-round RT-PCR of the TCR CDR3 employed the HTBI primer set. Each CDR3 protein gets one entry after TCRdb re-called the multiplex PCR reads with MiXCR. Of roughly 240,000 distinct CDR3 sequences in the sample, roughly 17% were seen once. Each person with ophthalmopathy scored at least 3 on the Clinical Activity Score, reached NOSPECS grade 4 or higher, and had been ill under 3 months. The study left out patients who had uncontrolled infection, other autoimmune disease, pregnancy or lactation. This sequence was found in a woman aged 18-30 years with Graves' ophthalmopathy. The sample consisted of blood.

This chain's CDR3 is CASSPSGWDRGLGQYF. The DNA of the CDR3 is TGTGCCAGCAGTCCGTCCGGGTGGGACAGGGGGCTTGGGCAGTACTTC. This rearrangement joins TRBV27 to TRBJ2-7; 12 nucleotides align to TRBD1. The CDR3 contains 16 residues. With V trimmed by 5 bases and J by 9 bases, 14 bases remained unmatched. Germline CDR1 MNHEY, CDR2 SMNVEV (reference sequence).